This T cell receptor (beta chain) was sequenced in a study of shared clonotypes between healthy human individuals. Broader study findings: The small donor group covered limited genetic and exposure diversity. Clonotypes shared by all four sorted-subset donors had higher generation probabilities than non-shared clonotypes.

Here immunoSEQ multiplex PCR was the method, and the copy in TCRdb shows in-frame clones only, minus some. The sample holds 2,500,000 or so clones, approximately 93% seen once. The donors were adults (healthy and HIV-negative) with no recent acute infections or vaccinations. CDR3 length: 15 residues. V lost 3 bases to trimming and J lost 1 base; unmatched junction nucleotides: 2. Germline CDR1 reads SGHTA; CDR2 reads FQGTGA. Remarks on this clone: Its antigen is not known.

The sequence came from a man younger than 30 in good health. Some clones in this sample may be carry-over from other donors' samples. The J gene is TRBJ2-3, the V gene TRBV7-3; 9 bases are shared with TRBD1. Sequencing input: naive CD4+ T cells from PBMCs. The sample's subset: CD45RA+ positively selected. CDR3 coding DNA: TGTGCCAGCAGCTTGGGGACAGGGCGCACAGATACGCAGTATTTT. Its translation is CASSLGTGRTDTQYF.